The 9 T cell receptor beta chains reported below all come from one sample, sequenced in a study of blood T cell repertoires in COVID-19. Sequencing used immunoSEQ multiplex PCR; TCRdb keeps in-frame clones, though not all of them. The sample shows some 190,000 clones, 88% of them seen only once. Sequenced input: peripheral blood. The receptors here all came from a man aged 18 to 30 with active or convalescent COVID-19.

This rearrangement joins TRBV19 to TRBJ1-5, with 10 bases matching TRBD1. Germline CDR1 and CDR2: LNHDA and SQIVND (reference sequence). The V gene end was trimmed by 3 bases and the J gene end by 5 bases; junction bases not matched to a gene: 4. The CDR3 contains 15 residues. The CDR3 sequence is CASSIAGTGDQPQHF. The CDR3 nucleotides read TGTGCCAGTAGTATCGCCGGGACAGGGGATCAGCCCCAGCATTTT.

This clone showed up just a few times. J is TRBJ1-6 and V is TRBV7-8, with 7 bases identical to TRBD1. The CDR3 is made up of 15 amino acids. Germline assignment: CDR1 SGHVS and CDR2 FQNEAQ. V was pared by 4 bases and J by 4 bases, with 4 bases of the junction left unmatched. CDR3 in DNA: TGTGCCAGCAGCTCAGGGGGAGCATATAATTCACCCCTCCACTTT. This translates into CASSSGGAYNSPLHF.

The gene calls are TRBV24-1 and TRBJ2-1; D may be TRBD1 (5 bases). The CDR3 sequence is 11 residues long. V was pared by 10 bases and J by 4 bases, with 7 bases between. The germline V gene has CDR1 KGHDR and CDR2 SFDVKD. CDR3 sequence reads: CATRQYNEQFF. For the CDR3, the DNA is TGTGCCACAAGACAGTACAATGAGCAGTTCTTC.

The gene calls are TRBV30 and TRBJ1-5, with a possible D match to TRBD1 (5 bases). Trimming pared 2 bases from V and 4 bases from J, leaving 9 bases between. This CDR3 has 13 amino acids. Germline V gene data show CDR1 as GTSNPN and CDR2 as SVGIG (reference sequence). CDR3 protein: CAWSTGRNQPQHF. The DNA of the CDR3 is TGTGCCTGGAGTACAGGCAGGAATCAGCCCCAGCATTTT.

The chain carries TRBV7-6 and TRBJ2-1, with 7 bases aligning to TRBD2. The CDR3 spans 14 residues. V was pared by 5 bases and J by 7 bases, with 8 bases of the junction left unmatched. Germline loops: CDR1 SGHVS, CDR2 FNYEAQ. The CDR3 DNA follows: TGTGCCAGCAGCCCGAGCGGGAACAGGAATGAGCAGTTCTTC. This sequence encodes CASSPSGNRNEQFF.

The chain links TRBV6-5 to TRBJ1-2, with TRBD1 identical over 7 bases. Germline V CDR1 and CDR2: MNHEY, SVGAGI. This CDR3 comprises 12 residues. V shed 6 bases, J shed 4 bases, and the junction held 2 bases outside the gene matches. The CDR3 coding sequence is TGTGCCAGCAGAGACAGGGTCTATGGCTACACCTTC. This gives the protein CASRDRVYGYTF.

CDR3 bases: TGTGCCATCAGTGCCCAGGAACTTAACACCATATATTTT. Protein: CAISAQELNTIYF. The gene calls are TRBV10-3 and TRBJ1-3; the D is unclear. Germline V gene data show CDR1 as ENHRY and CDR2 as SYGVKD. This CDR3 has 13 amino acids. The germline V and J ends were trimmed by 4 bases and 7 bases, with 11 bases remaining between them.

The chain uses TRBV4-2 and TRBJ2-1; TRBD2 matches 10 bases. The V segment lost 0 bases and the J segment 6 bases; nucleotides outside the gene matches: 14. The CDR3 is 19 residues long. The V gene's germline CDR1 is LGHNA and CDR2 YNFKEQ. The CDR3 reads CASSQDPPALAGESNEQFF. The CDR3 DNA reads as TGTGCCAGCAGCCAAGATCCCCCCGCTCTAGCGGGAGAGAGCAATGAGCAGTTCTTC.

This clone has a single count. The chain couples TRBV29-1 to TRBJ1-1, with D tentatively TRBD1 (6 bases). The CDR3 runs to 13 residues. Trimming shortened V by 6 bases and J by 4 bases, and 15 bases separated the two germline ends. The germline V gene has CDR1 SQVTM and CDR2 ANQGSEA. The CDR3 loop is CSVTDRKGTEAFF. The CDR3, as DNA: TGCAGCGTGACGGACAGAAAAGGCACTGAAGCTTTCTTT. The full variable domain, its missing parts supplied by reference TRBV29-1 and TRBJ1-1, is SAVISQKPSRDICQRGTSLTIQCQVDSQVTMMFWYRQQPGQSLTLIATANQGSEATYESGFVIDKFPISRPNLTFSTLTVSNMSPEDSSIYLCSVTDRKGTEAFFGQGTRLTVV.